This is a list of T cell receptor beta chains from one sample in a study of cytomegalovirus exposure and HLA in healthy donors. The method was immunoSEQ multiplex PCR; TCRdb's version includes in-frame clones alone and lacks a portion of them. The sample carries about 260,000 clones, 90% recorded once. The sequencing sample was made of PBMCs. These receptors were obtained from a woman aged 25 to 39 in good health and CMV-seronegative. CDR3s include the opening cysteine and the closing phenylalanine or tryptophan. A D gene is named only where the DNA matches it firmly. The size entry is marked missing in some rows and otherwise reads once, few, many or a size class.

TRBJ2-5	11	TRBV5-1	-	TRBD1	TGCGCCCACAGGGGGGTTGGGACCCAGTACTTC	CAHRGVGTQYF
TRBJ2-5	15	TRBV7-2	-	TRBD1	TGTGCCAGCAGCCCAGGGACAGGGCAACAAGAGACCCAGTACTTC	CASSPGTGQQETQYF
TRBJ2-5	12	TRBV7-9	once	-	TGTGCCAGCAGCTGGACGGAGGGGACCCAGTACTTC	CASSWTEGTQYF
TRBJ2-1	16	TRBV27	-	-	TGTGCCAGCAGTTTATCGGGTGGCAGGTACAATGATGAGCAGTTCTTC	CASSLSGGRYNDEQFF
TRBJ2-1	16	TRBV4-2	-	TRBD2	TGTGCCAGCAGCCAGGAGACTAGCGGGACCTACAATGAGCAGTTCTTC	CASSQETSGTYNEQFF
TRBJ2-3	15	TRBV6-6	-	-	TGTGCCAGCAGAGGACTATACCCTAGCACAGATACGCAGTATTTT	CASRGLYPSTDTQYF
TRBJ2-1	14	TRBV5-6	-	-	TGTGCCAGCAGCTTGGGGGACGGCTACAATGAGCAGTTCTTC	CASSLGDGYNEQFF
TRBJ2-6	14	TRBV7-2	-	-	TGTGCCAGCAGCTCTAACTCTGGGGCCAACGTCCTGACTTTC	CASSSNSGANVLTF
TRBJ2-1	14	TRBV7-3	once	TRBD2	TGTGCCAGCAGCCGGACTAGGGACTACAATGAGCAGTTCTTC	CASSRTRDYNEQFF
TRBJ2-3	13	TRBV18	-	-	TGTGCCAGCTCACCACCACTGAATTCGCCGCAGTATTTT	CASSPPLNSPQYF
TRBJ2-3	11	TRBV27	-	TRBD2	TGTGCCAGCACGGGGGGAAATACGCAGTATTTT	CASTGGNTQYF
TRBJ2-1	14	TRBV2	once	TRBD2	TGTGCCAGCAGTGCGGCGGGAGATTTCTATGAGCAGTTCTTC	CASSAAGDFYEQFF
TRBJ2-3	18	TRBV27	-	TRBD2	TGTGCCAGCAGTTCTACGGATGGGACTAGCGGGAGGGCCGGTACGCAGTATTTT	CASSSTDGTSGRAGTQYF
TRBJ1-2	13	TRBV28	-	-	TGTGCCAGCAGCGTAGTCCTGCTGGGAGGCTACACCTTC	CASSVVLLGGYTF
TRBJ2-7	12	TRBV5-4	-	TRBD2	TGTGCCAGCGGAGCGGGGGGCTACGAGCAGTACTTC	CASGAGGYEQYF
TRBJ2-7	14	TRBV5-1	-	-	TGCGCCAGCAGCTTGGCAGGGCGGGCCTACGAGCAGTACTTC	CASSLAGRAYEQYF
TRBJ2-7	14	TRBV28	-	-	TGTGCCAGCAGTCGGGGTGGCGGTACCTACGAGCAGTACTTC	CASSRGGGTYEQYF
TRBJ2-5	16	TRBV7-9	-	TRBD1	TGTGCCAGCAGCATAGGACAGGGGGGGCTTCAAGAGACCCAGTACTTC	CASSIGQGGLQETQYF
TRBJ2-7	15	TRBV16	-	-	TGTGCCAGCAGCGGTTTGGTGGGGGGCTCCTACGAGCAGTACTTC	CASSGLVGGSYEQYF
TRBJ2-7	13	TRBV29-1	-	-	TGCAGCGTTAAAGACTCGTCCTCCTACGAGCAGTACTTC	CSVKDSSSYEQYF
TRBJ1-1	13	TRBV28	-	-	TGTGCCAGCAGTTTCCATGTGAACACTGAAGCTTTCTTT	CASSFHVNTEAFF
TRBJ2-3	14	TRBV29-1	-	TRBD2	TGCAGCGTCCGACTAGCGGGGATCACAGATACGCAGTATTTT	CSVRLAGITDTQYF
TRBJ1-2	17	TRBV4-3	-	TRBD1	TGCGCCAGCAGCCAAGATCTACGTCACAGGGGGCACTATGGCTACACCTTC	CASSQDLRHRGHYGYTF
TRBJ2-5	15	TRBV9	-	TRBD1	TGTGCCAGCAGCGTAGGGGGGACAGGGCAAGAGACCCAGTACTTC	CASSVGGTGQETQYF
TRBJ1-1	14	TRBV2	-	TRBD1	TGTGCCAGCAGTTCCGACAGGGCCAACACTGAAGCTTTCTTT	CASSSDRANTEAFF
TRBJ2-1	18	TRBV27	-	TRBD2	TGTGCCAGCAGCCTAGGACTAGCGGGAGGACGACCGTCCAATGAGCAGTTCTTC	CASSLGLAGGRPSNEQFF
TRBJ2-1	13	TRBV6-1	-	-	TGTGCCAGCAGACAGGACGCCTACAATGAGCAGTTCTTC	CASRQDAYNEQFF
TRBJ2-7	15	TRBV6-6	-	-	TGTGCCAGCAGTTCCCGGGACACCCTCTCCTACGAGCAGTACTTC	CASSSRDTLSYEQYF
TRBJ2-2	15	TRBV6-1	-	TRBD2	TGTGCCAGCCTACGGACTAGCGGGACAGCCGGGGAGCTGTTTTTT	CASLRTSGTAGELFF
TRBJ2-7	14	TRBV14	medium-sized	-	TGTGCCAGCAGCCAGGGGCGGAGCTCCTACGAGCAGTACTTC	CASSQGRSSYEQYF
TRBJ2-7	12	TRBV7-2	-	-	TGTGCCAGCAGCTTACTTCCCTACGAGCAGTACTTC	CASSLLPYEQYF
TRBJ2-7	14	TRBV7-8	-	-	TGTGCCAGCAGCTTAGGTAGCGGACCAATGGAGCAGTACTTC	CASSLGSGPMEQYF